These T cell receptor beta chains were read from a single sample in a study of identical twins. TCRdb analysed the 5' RACE reads with MiXCR anew, one entry per CDR3 protein. In the table there are a few hundred thousand distinct CDR3 sequences, roughly 9.9% of which are singletons. These data also featured in a second study, about yellow fever vaccine responses in identical twins.

Sequences were obtained from PBMCs. These receptors all stem from a young woman in good health. Each CDR3 is given without its conserved first and last residue. A D gene is named only where the DNA matches it firmly. Not all rows give a size; the values are once, few, many and, for expanded clones, a class.

cdr3_aa,j_call,clone_size,d_call,v_call
ASSSLTDSHNQPQH,TRBJ1-5,few,-,TRBV28
ASSLRGQGYNQPQH,TRBJ1-5,many,-,TRBV28
ASSKRSGGAGEQY,TRBJ2-7,few,TRBD2,TRBV7-2
SVARQEGTQY,TRBJ2-5,few,-,TRBV29-1
ASSPEIDRTTQY,TRBJ2-4,-,-,TRBV7-8
ATSRAGQYNEQF,TRBJ2-1,many,-,TRBV24-1
SARDYGYT,TRBJ1-2,-,-,TRBV20-1
ASIPNLAGGGDTQY,TRBJ2-3,many,TRBD2,TRBV10-2
ASSLKRGGKETQY,TRBJ2-5,-,-,TRBV7-2
ASSPGPPYRDEQF,TRBJ2-1,-,-,TRBV5-5
ATHPGSRQTGELF,TRBJ2-2,few,-,TRBV5-1
ASTLSPGQGYTGELF,TRBJ2-2,few,TRBD1,TRBV12-3/TRBV12-4
ASSAGTGSGEQY,TRBJ2-7,few,TRBD1,TRBV9
SAHISYNEQF,TRBJ2-1,-,-,TRBV20-1
ASSSGLAGGFEQF,TRBJ2-1,few,TRBD2,TRBV5-1
ASSLRGASGTGELF,TRBJ2-2,many,-,TRBV5-1
ASSQDPGGLNTEAF,TRBJ1-1,-,-,TRBV4-1
ASSRTSVYEQF,TRBJ2-1,many,-,TRBV9
ASSQGVIPSGANVLT,TRBJ2-6,-,-,TRBV4-3
ASSLESTGQETQY,TRBJ2-5,many,-,TRBV5-1
ASITGVLRSTDTQY,TRBJ2-3,-,-,TRBV2
ASSSRTGGLYNEQF,TRBJ2-1,many,TRBD1,TRBV9
ASSPFPRPSSYNEQF,TRBJ2-1,few,-,TRBV7-8
ASSPKVGNEQF,TRBJ2-1,few,-,TRBV4-3
ASSYTSSGAYQETQY,TRBJ2-5,few,-,TRBV6-5
ASSPSGIYNEQF,TRBJ2-1,-,TRBD2,TRBV4-3
SAFLGSGRYETQY,TRBJ2-5,many,TRBD2,TRBV20-1
SANSMGNTGELF,TRBJ2-2,-,-,TRBV20-1
ASSPRATGVETQY,TRBJ2-5,few,TRBD1,TRBV7-2
ASRAADSTYEQY,TRBJ2-7,many,-,TRBV5-1
ASSLSRTGRTYEQY,TRBJ2-7,many,TRBD1,TRBV27
ASSLLSGSGAYNEQF,TRBJ2-1,few,TRBD2,TRBV6-5
SARPGQGFNEQF,TRBJ2-1,-,TRBD1,TRBV20-1
ASSAGRVDQPQH,TRBJ1-5,many,-,TRBV18
ATSDLSQSNTEAF,TRBJ1-1,many,-,TRBV24-1
ATSDPGTTGFEQY,TRBJ2-7,many,TRBD2,TRBV15
ASGLVQGGPHNEQF,TRBJ2-1,-,-,TRBV12-5
SVEYRRGETQY,TRBJ2-5,-,-,TRBV29-1
ASSVRRAF,TRBJ1-1,many,-,TRBV12-3/TRBV12-4
ATSDQTGGSYNEQF,TRBJ2-1,many,-,TRBV24-1
ASSLFPGTGGYEQY,TRBJ2-7,few,TRBD1,TRBV28
ASSFITGPPGANVLT,TRBJ2-6,few,-,TRBV7-9
ASSHLTGPNEKLF,TRBJ1-4,many,-,TRBV3-1
ASSFGQGTNYGYT,TRBJ1-2,many,TRBD1,TRBV14
SARGGWGNSNQPQH,TRBJ1-5,-,-,TRBV20-1